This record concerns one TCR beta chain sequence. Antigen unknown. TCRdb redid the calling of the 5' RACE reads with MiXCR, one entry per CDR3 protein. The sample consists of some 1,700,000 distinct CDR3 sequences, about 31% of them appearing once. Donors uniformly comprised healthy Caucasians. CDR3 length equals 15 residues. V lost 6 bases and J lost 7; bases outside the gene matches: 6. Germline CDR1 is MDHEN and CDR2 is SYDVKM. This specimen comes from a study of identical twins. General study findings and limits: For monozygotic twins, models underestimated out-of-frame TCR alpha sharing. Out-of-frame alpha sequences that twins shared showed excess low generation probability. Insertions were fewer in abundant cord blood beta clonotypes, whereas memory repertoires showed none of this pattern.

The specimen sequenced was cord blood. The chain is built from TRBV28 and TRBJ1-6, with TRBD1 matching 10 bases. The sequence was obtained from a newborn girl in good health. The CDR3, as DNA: TGTGCCAGCAGACCCGGGACAGGGGAAAATTCACCCCTCCACTTT. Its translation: CASRPGTGENSPLHF.